The 8 T cell receptor beta chains reported below all come from one sample, sequenced in a study of OX40 agonist ivuxolimab in advanced cancers. Using immunoSEQ multiplex PCR, the repertoire was profiled, and TCRdb retains in-frame clones only, with some absent. The sample consists of tens of thousands of clones, more than 70% of them appearing once. Specimen: CD4+ or CD8+ T cells sorted from blood, collected in a trial of the OX40 agonist ivuxolimab. All receptors derive from an adult with an advanced solid tumor such as melanoma, head and neck, liver or kidney cancer.

The rearrangement uses TRBV2 and TRBJ2-5; D not certain. The germline V gene has CDR1 SNHLY and CDR2 FYNNEI. This CDR3 is built from 12 residues. The V end was cut by 4 bases, the J end by 4 bases, with 7 bases between. DNA for the CDR3: TGTGCCAGCAGTGTATCCGCAGAGACCCAGTACTTC. Protein product: CASSVSAETQYF.

The chain links TRBV6-6 to TRBJ1-1; D is unresolved. The CDR3 extends over 14 amino acids. V was clipped by 2 bases and J by 4 bases, with 11 bases between them. The germline V gene has CDR1 MNHNY and CDR2 SVGAGI (reference sequence). The DNA of the CDR3 is TGTGCCAGCAGTTACCCGGGGTTGGGCACTGAAGCTTTCTTT. Residues: CASSYPGLGTEAFF.

The chain joins TRBV28 to TRBJ2-1, with D perhaps given as TRBD1 or TRBD2 (6 bases each). The germline V and J ends were trimmed by 5 bases and 1 base, with 12 bases remaining between them. This CDR3 has 15 residues. CDR1 and CDR2 (germline): MDHEN, SYDVKM. CDR3 loop: CASSPPGASYNEQFF. The CDR3 DNA reads TGTGCCAGCAGTCCCCCGGGGGCATCCTACAATGAGCAGTTCTTC.

This rearrangement joins TRBV11-3 to TRBJ2-1, with a weak D call TRBD2 (6 bases). The CDR3 runs 15 residues. CDR1 and CDR2 from the germline V gene are SGHNT and YENEEA. V shed 5 bases and J shed 7 bases, with 18 bases lying between them. CDR3 sequence: CASSRTIREFNEQFF. In DNA, the CDR3 is TGTGCCAGCAGCCGCACAATCCGGGAGTTTAATGAGCAGTTCTTC. Complete variable domain (other parts from reference TRBV11-3 and TRBJ2-1): EAGVVQSPRYKIIEKKQPVAFWCNPISGHNTLYWYLQNLGQGPELLIRYENEEAVDDSQLPKDRFSAERLKGVDSTLKIQPAELGDSAVYLCASSRTIREFNEQFFGPGTRLTVL.

The gene calls are TRBV10-3 and TRBJ2-3, with D possibly TRBD2 on 5 matching bases. The CDR3 is made up of 16 amino acids. V lost 2 bases and J lost 3, with 15 bases in between. Germline V gene data show CDR1 as ENHRY and CDR2 as SYGVKD. The CDR3 reads CAISETGIRSTDTQYF. The CDR3 DNA reads TGTGCCATCAGTGAGACCGGGATTAGATCTACAGATACGCAGTATTTT.

This clone was seen just once. The chain is built from TRBV7-6 and TRBJ2-1, with 7 bases fitting TRBD2. V was clipped by 5 bases and J by 4 bases; unmatched bases: 11. Germline assignment: CDR1 SGHVS and CDR2 FNYEAQ. The CDR3 is 16 amino acids. The DNA of the CDR3 is TGTGCCAGCAGCATAGGCGGCGGGAGTTCGTACAATGAGCAGTTCTTC. Amino acids: CASSIGGGSSYNEQFF.

This clone was observed a handful of times. The rearrangement joins TRBV15 to TRBJ2-1, with 15 bases lining up with TRBD2. The trim removed 5 bases at V and 9 bases at J, leaving 5 bases unmatched. There are 15 residues in the CDR3. Germline assignment: CDR1 LNHNV and CDR2 YYDKDF (reference sequence). For the CDR3, the DNA is TGTGCCACCAGCCTGGGACTAGCGGGAGGTAGTGAGCAGTTCTTC. Its protein product is CATSLGLAGGSEQFF.

The chain recombines TRBV30 with TRBJ2-7; the match to TRBD1 covers 7 bases. Trimming cost V 2 bases and J 4 bases; bases outside gene matches: 5. Germline assignment: CDR1 GTSNPN and CDR2 SVGIG (reference sequence). This CDR3 has 13 amino acids. The CDR3 nucleotides read TGTGCCTGGAGTAAAAAACAGGGGTACGAGCAGTACTTC. It is translated as CAWSKKQGYEQYF. Drawing the rest from reference TRBV30 and TRBJ2-7, the complete variable domain is SQTIHQWPATLVQPVGSPLSLECTVEGTSNPNLYWYRQAAGRGLQLLFYSVGIGQISSEVPQNLSASRPQDRQFILSSKKLLLSDSGFYLCAWSKKQGYEQYFGPGTRLTVT.